This T cell receptor (beta chain) is drawn from a study of long-term antiretroviral therapy in people with HIV. Notes on the study in general: The study lacked data on ART adherence, viral resistance or therapy changes. Someone took the blood between about 2003 and 2017, maybe while older ART regimens were in use.

Comment on this clone: Antigen: not known.

Germline loops: CDR1 PRHDT, CDR2 FYEKMQ (reference sequence). V lost 0 bases to trimming and J lost 0 bases, with 12 bases between them. This CDR3 comprises 17 residues. The assay, immunoSEQ v3.0, was run at survey level. Sequencing was performed with immunoSEQ multiplex PCR; in TCRdb, only in-frame clones are kept and a portion is missing. The data contain around 23,000 clones, under 85% of them singletons. Here the sequenced sample was unsorted PBMCs, taken 2.1 years after starting antiretroviral therapy. This rearrangement joins TRBV13 to TRBJ2-1, with D uncertain. This TCR was sampled from a young man with HIV. The CDR3 sequence is CASSLGGSGSSYNEQFF. CDR3 DNA: TGTGCCAGCAGCTTAGGCGGCAGTGGGTCCTCCTACAATGAGCAGTTCTTC.